Listed here are 31 T cell receptor beta chains from one sample, sequenced in a study of T cell responses to AZD1222 COVID-19 vaccine. TCRdb's copy holds only in-frame clones and misses some; the assay was immunoSEQ multiplex PCR. The sample yields 150,000 to 200,000 clones, over 80% seen once. Material: peripheral blood, obtained on day 0 of MenACWY control vaccination. The receptors were sampled from an adult in good health.

This clone is a singleton in its sample. A read error may account for a junction end that differs from germline. The genes are TRBV30 and TRBJ2-7; D not resolved. The germline CDR1 and CDR2 sequences are GTSNPN and SVGIG (reference sequence). This CDR3 is built from 14 residues. This CDR3 is CAWSVQGSSHEQYF. DNA of the CDR3: TGTGCCTGGAGTGTACAAGGGTCCTCCCACGAGCAGTACTTC.

V and J are TRBV19 and TRBJ1-2; maybe TRBD1 (6 bases). Germline-derived CDR1 and CDR2 are LNHDA and SQIVND (reference sequence). Trimming cost V 4 bases and J 7 bases, with 16 bases left between them. The CDR3 loop spans 14 amino acids. CDR3 in amino acids: CASSTGHISGGYTF. The CDR3 coding sequence is TGTGCCAGTAGTACGGGACATATCTCCGGTGGCTACACCTTC.

The chain is built from TRBV5-1 and TRBJ2-2; TRBD1 is a possible D gene (6 bases). The CDR3 covers 17 residues. CDR1 SGHRS and CDR2 YFSETQ come from the germline V gene. Deletions cut 0 bases from V and 0 bases from J, with 12 bases between. In DNA form, the CDR3 reads TGCGCCAGCAGCTTGGGCGAACAGGGTTCGAACACCGGGGAGCTGTTTTTT. It specifies CASSLGEQGSNTGELFF.

The chain recombines TRBV6-6 with TRBJ1-5, with a possible D match to TRBD1 (5 bases). Between the trimmed V and J ends, which lost 4 bases and 7 bases, there was a span of 14 bases. CDR1 is MNHNY, CDR2 SVGAGI, per germline (reference sequence). This CDR3 is built from 14 residues. Written as DNA, the CDR3 is TGTGCCAGCAGTTCGATGACCGGGGGGCAGCCCCAGCATTTT. It yields the protein CASSSMTGGQPQHF.

The chain is built from TRBV6-6 and TRBJ1-2; the match to TRBD1 covers 9 bases. V shed 2 bases and J 4 bases; nucleotides not matched to a gene: 5. There are 15 residues in the CDR3. CDR1 is MNHNY, CDR2 SVGAGI, per germline (reference sequence). Here the CDR3 reads CASSYGTGMFYGYTF. The CDR3 DNA reads as TGTGCCAGCAGTTACGGGACAGGGATGTTCTATGGCTACACCTTC.

V gene TRBV28 combines with J gene TRBJ2-7; D unclear. The CDR3 runs to 14 residues. Per germline, CDR1 MDHEN and CDR2 SYDVKM. V was cut by 2 bases and J by 0 bases, with 8 bases left in between. DNA of the CDR3: TGTGCCAGCAGTTTAAATCCGAGCTCCTACGAGCAGTACTTC. Encoded protein: CASSLNPSSYEQYF.

This clone has just one count. The rearrangement joins TRBV6-2 or TRBV6-3 to TRBJ2-2, with D possibly being TRBD1 or TRBD2 (5 bases each). This CDR3 contains 17 residues. Trimming took 2 bases from V and 1 from J, leaving 14 bases between them. Germline CDR1 MNHEY, CDR2 SVGEGT. CDR3 in amino acids: CASSYARDGKNTGELFF. As DNA, the CDR3 is TGTGCCAGCAGTTACGCCCGGGACGGGAAGAACACCGGGGAGCTGTTTTTT.

Note on this clone: Different DNA sequences within this sample yield the same CDR3. The rearrangement links TRBV28 to TRBJ1-2; D remains unclear. The length of the CDR3 is 12 residues. V lost 3 bases and J lost 5, with 7 bases in between. Looked up from germline, CDR1 is MDHEN and CDR2 is SYDVKM. In nucleotides, the CDR3 is TGTGCCAGCAGTTTTCGAGGGTATGGCTACACCTTC. Its translation: CASSFRGYGYTF.

The CDR3 protein is CASRPPLGTSYGYTF. The CDR3 DNA follows: TGTGCCAGCAGACCACCTCTAGGGACATCCTATGGCTACACCTTC. The V gene is TRBV6-5, the J gene TRBJ1-2; tentatively, D is TRBD1 (6 bases). Trimming cost V 6 bases and J 4 bases, with 18 bases left between them. This CDR3 is 15 amino acids long. Germline values: CDR1 MNHEY, CDR2 SVGAGI.

The chain joins TRBV29-1 to TRBJ1-2; D unresolved. V was shortened by 2 bases and J by 5 bases, with 9 bases between the two germline ends. Germline lookup yields CDR1 SQVTM and CDR2 ANQGSEA. This CDR3 region has 12 residues. The DNA of the CDR3 is TGCAGCGTTGAACAGGCGCCTTATGGCTACACCTTC. This translates into CSVEQAPYGYTF.

V usage is TRBV3-1 (or the pseudogene TRBV3-2) and J usage is TRBJ2-7; 7 bases line up with TRBD1. V lost 2 bases and J lost 3; bases outside the gene matches: 4. CDR1 LGHDT and CDR2 YNNKEL come from the germline V gene (reference sequence). The length of the CDR3 is 14 residues. The CDR3 DNA reads as TGTGCCAGCAGCCAAACCGGGACAGTCTACGAGCAGTACTTC. Translated: CASSQTGTVYEQYF.

This chain uses TRBV9 with TRBJ1-2, with 8 positions matching TRBD1. The CDR3 runs to 14 residues. The trim removed 1 base at V and 7 bases at J, leaving 6 bases unmatched. Germline V gene data show CDR1 as SGDLS and CDR2 as YYNGEE. CDR3 residues: CASSVQQGEGGYTF. CDR3 bases: TGTGCCAGCAGCGTACAACAGGGGGAGGGTGGCTACACCTTC.

This chain uses TRBV2 with TRBJ2-6; D remains unclear. Germline V CDR1 and CDR2: SNHLY, FYNNEI. V lost 7 bases and J 2 bases, leaving 9 bases between the germline ends. The CDR3 contains 14 residues. Here the CDR3 reads CASKRIPGANVLTF. The CDR3 DNA reads TGTGCCAGCAAACGGATTCCTGGGGCCAACGTCCTGACTTTC.

The V and J genes are TRBV7-9 and TRBJ2-3, with TRBD1 matching over 8 bases. The CDR3 length is 15 residues. V shed 1 base, J shed 2 bases, and the junction held 2 bases outside the gene matches. The germline V gene has CDR1 SEHNR and CDR2 FQNEAQ (reference sequence). The CDR3 bases are TGTGCCAGCAGCTTAGGGACAGGGAACACAGATACGCAGTATTTT. Translating gives CASSLGTGNTDTQYF.

The chain employs TRBV12-3 or TRBV12-4 and TRBJ1-2; the D gene is possibly TRBD1 (5 bases). This CDR3 has 12 residues. The germline V and J ends were trimmed by 5 bases and 2 bases, with 6 bases remaining between them. The CDR3 DNA sequence: TGTGCCAGCAGTCGACAGAACTATGGCTACACCTTC. Amino acid sequence: CASSRQNYGYTF.

V and J are TRBV6-5 and TRBJ2-1; 8 nucleotides match TRBD2. This CDR3 spans 15 amino acids. Germline-derived CDR1 and CDR2 are MNHEY and SVGAGI. The V and J ends lost 4 bases and 5 bases, in that order; junction bases with no gene match: 7. The CDR3 protein is CASSSYLAGDNEQFF. The CDR3 DNA sequence: TGTGCCAGCAGTTCGTATCTAGCGGGTGACAATGAGCAGTTCTTC.

The rearrangement links TRBV3-1 (or the pseudogene TRBV3-2) to TRBJ1-1; D unresolved. The CDR3 totals 14 residues. Trimming took 4 bases from V and 2 from J, leaving 11 bases between them. Germline V gene lookup returns CDR1 LGHDT and CDR2 YNNKEL (reference sequence). The CDR3 is CASSPVGGNTEAFF. The CDR3 DNA reads as TGTGCCAGCAGCCCAGTGGGAGGAAACACTGAAGCTTTCTTT.

The rearrangement uses TRBV23-1 and TRBJ1-4; possible D gene TRBD1, 6 bases. TRBV23-1 is an open reading frame whose function is uncertain. V was cut by 8 bases and J by 0 bases, with 19 bases left in between. The CDR3 totals 17 residues. In DNA form, the CDR3 reads TGCGCCAGCCGCCGGGACATCAAAGACCCAACTAATGAAAAACTGTTTTTT. As protein: CASRRDIKDPTNEKLFF.

The sample holds one count of this clone. The chain combines TRBV18 with TRBJ1-2; no firm D call. The V and J ends lost 3 bases and 5 bases respectively, with 13 bases between them. The CDR3 covers 14 residues. Per germline, CDR1 KGHSH and CDR2 LQKENI. Here the CDR3 DNA reads TGTGCCAGCTCACCTAGGACGGGCGGGTATGGCTACACCTTC. Protein sequence: CASSPRTGGYGYTF.

V is TRBV28 and J is TRBJ2-1; no definite D call. Between the trimmed V and J ends, which lost 5 bases and 7 bases, there was a span of 6 bases. The CDR3 is 11 residues long. CDR1 is MDHEN and CDR2 is SYDVKM in the germline V gene. CDR3 residues: CASSSPNEQFF. The CDR3, as DNA: TGTGCCAGCAGTAGTCCGAATGAGCAGTTCTTC.

The rearrangement uses TRBV25-1 and TRBJ1-2; D possibly corresponds to TRBD1 (5 bases). Deletions cut 2 bases from V and 6 bases from J, with 7 bases between. CDR1 is MGHDK and CDR2 is SYGVNS in the germline V gene. The CDR3 loop spans 12 amino acids. The CDR3 region has the DNA TGTGCCAGCAGTGAACCGACAGATGGCTACACCTTC. Residues: CASSEPTDGYTF.

The chain carries TRBV19 and TRBJ2-3, with TRBD2 identical over 10 bases. Germline CDR1 reads LNHDA; CDR2 reads SQIVND (reference sequence). The V segment lost 5 bases and the J segment 3 bases; nucleotides outside the gene matches: 2. The CDR3 loop spans 14 amino acids. The CDR3 protein is CASSDSGRTDTQYF. The CDR3 DNA follows: TGTGCCAGTAGTGATAGCGGGAGGACAGATACGCAGTATTTT. Filled out from reference TRBV19 and TRBJ2-3, the complete variable domain reads DGGITQSPKYLFRKEGQNVTLSCEQNLNHDAMYWYRQDPGQGLRLIYYSQIVNDFQKGDIAEGYSVSREKKESFPLTVTSAQKNPTAFYLCASSDSGRTDTQYFGPGTRLTVL.

The chain is built from TRBV2 and TRBJ1-3; no definite D call. CDR3 length equals 10 residues. V shed 9 bases and J shed 4 bases, with 4 bases lying between them. CDR1 and CDR2 from the germline V gene are SNHLY and FYNNEI. CDR3 in amino acids: CASTGNTIYF. Here the CDR3 DNA reads TGTGCCAGTACAGGAAACACCATATATTTT.

The V and J genes are TRBV10-3 and TRBJ1-2, with 7 bases aligning to TRBD1. CDR1 ENHRY and CDR2 SYGVKD come from the germline V gene. Trimming removed 0 bases from V and 6 bases from J; junction bases left unmatched: 7. This CDR3 comprises 15 residues. CDR3 amino acids: CAISESGRGVDGYTF. CDR3 DNA: TGTGCCATCAGTGAGTCTGGCAGGGGGGTCGATGGCTACACCTTC.

The V call is TRBV6-2 or TRBV6-3, the J call TRBJ2-5, with 9 bases matching TRBD1. This CDR3 has 14 residues. Losses at the gene ends were 2 bases for V and 4 bases for J; bases not matched to a gene: 2. The germline V gene encodes CDR1 MNHEY and CDR2 SVGEGT. CDR3 in DNA: TGTGCCAGCAGTTACCGGGACAGGGCAGAGACCCAGTACTTC. As protein: CASSYRDRAETQYF.

This chain connects TRBV9 to TRBJ1-6; TRBD1 matches 8 bases. This CDR3 is 14 amino acids long. Per the germline V gene, CDR1 is SGDLS and CDR2 is YYNGEE. V dropped 0 bases and J dropped 11; count of bases not matched to a gene: 4. CDR3 nucleotides: TGTGCCAGCAGCGTAGCAGGGGGCGCAACACCCCTCCACTTT. The encoded protein is CASSVAGGATPLHF.

The chain employs TRBV6-5 and TRBJ2-7, with TRBD1 matching 8 bases. CDR1 is MNHEY, CDR2 SVGAGI, per germline. The CDR3 is 15 amino acids. V dropped 0 bases and J dropped 5; count of bases not matched to a gene: 6. The CDR3 is CASSYSTTGADEQYF. Here the CDR3 DNA reads TGTGCCAGCAGTTACTCGACGACAGGGGCAGACGAGCAGTACTTC.

V is TRBV6-5 and J is TRBJ2-7, with 8 positions matching TRBD1. The germline CDR1 and CDR2 sequences are MNHEY and SVGAGI. Germline trimming cut 7 bases from V and 7 bases from J; bases unmatched to any gene: 15. The CDR3 totals 15 residues. CDR3 coding DNA: TGTGCCAGCACCCAGCCCGGACAGGGAGGTTTGGAGCAGTACTTC. It encodes CASTQPGQGGLEQYF.

The chain joins TRBV11-1 to TRBJ2-1, with a possible D match to TRBD2 (5 bases). Germline CDR1 is SGHAT and CDR2 is FQDESV (reference sequence). The CDR3 spans 13 residues. Trimming left V 1 base short and J 9 bases short, with 10 bases between. Written as DNA, the CDR3 is TGTGCCAGCAGCTTAGTTCGCGGAGGTGAGCAGTTCTTC. Protein sequence: CASSLVRGGEQFF.

V is TRBV6-5 and J is TRBJ2-7; a weak D match, TRBD1 (6 bases). CDR1 is MNHEY, CDR2 SVGAGI, per germline. The CDR3 totals 16 residues. The V end lost 0 bases, the J end lost 0 bases, and 12 bases lay between the germline ends. The chain's CDR3 is CASSYSPDSSSYEQYF. Here the CDR3 DNA reads TGTGCCAGCAGTTACTCCCCGGACAGTAGCTCCTACGAGCAGTACTTC.

This clone was observed once. The chain joins TRBV6-6 to TRBJ2-1; D not resolved. Between the trimmed V and J ends, which lost 4 bases and 10 bases, there was a span of 17 bases. CDR1 and CDR2 (germline): MNHNY, SVGAGI (reference sequence). The CDR3 consists of 14 residues. CDR3 nucleotide sequence: TGTGCCAGCAGTTTCTCGAGACTTGAGAGGGAGCAGTTCTTC. Translating gives CASSFSRLEREQFF.